The clone carrying this T cell receptor (beta chain) was seen only a few times. Its target is not known. The primer mix had 60 Vbeta and 13 Jbeta primers. Clones were sequenced by immunoSEQ multiplex PCR, and TCRdb holds only the in-frame ones, with some missing. Of about 130,000 clones listed, more than 9.5% are singletons. Donors were ostensibly healthy at sampling, although undocumented immune exposures were probable. The germline gives CDR1 SGHDN, CDR2 FVKESK. V lost 3 bases and J 0 bases, leaving 11 bases between the germline ends. The CDR3 consists of 16 residues. This sample is drawn from a study of cytomegalovirus exposure and HLA in healthy donors. Study observations and caveats: As a later analysis revealed, the rate of TCR association differed by HLA locus, with DRB1 most and HLA-C fewest. In a later analysis, TCR beta V- and J-gene trimming showed a link to a missense DCLRE1C variant. Researchers catalogued some 160 TCR beta chains as cytomegalovirus-associated.

This chain joins TRBV14 and TRBJ2-2; the D gene is possibly TRBD2 (5 bases). The receptor's source is a man aged 50-59 years in good health and CMV-seronegative. The sequenced sample consisted of PBMCs. CDR3 in amino acids: CASSHLLRANTGELFF. The CDR3 coding sequence is TGTGCCAGCAGCCATTTGTTGAGGGCGAACACCGGGGAGCTGTTTTTT.